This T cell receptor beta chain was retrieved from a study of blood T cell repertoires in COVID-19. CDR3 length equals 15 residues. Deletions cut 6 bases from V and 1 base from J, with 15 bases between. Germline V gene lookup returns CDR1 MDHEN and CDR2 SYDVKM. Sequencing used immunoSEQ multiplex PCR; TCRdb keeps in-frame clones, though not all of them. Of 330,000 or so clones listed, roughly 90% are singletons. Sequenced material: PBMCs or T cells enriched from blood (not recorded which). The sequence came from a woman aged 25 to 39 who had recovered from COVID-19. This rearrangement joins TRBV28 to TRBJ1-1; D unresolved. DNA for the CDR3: TGTGCCAGCAGCCGGCGGGTCCCAAAGAACACTGAAGCTTTCTTT. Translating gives CASSRRVPKNTEAFF.